Listed below are T cell receptor beta chains from one sample, sequenced in a study of low-dose radiotherapy and immunotherapy resistance in tumors. Each CDR3 protein gets one entry after TCRdb re-called the reads with MiXCR. The data show about 71,000 distinct CDR3 sequences, around 29% seen once. The sequencing here drew on PBMCs, taken before treatment. These receptors were collected from a female donor with ovarian cancer. Each CDR3 is given with its conserved first and last residue. The D gene is left open where the match is weak. Clone size is stated in some rows and not others, as once, few, many or a class when expanded.

abundance: -
d_gene: -
v_gene: TRBV5-1
j_gene: TRBJ2-7
CDR3aa: CASSPGHRDTSYEQYF
CDR3nt: TGCGCCAGCAGCCCAGGACACAGGGATACGTCCTACGAGCAGTACTTC

abundance: -
d_gene: -
v_gene: TRBV19
j_gene: TRBJ2-5
CDR3aa: CASSIVAGSETQYF
CDR3nt: TGTGCCAGTAGTATAGTTGCGGGTTCCGAGACCCAGTACTTC

abundance: many
d_gene: TRBD2
v_gene: TRBV19
j_gene: TRBJ2-7
CDR3aa: CASREREGRYEQYF
CDR3nt: TGTGCCAGTAGAGAGCGGGAGGGCCGTTACGAGCAGTACTTC

abundance: -
d_gene: -
v_gene: TRBV19
j_gene: TRBJ2-1
CDR3aa: CASSSLAGSPYNEQFF
CDR3nt: TGTGCCAGTAGTTCACTAGCTGGTTCCCCTTACAATGAGCAGTTCTTC

abundance: many
d_gene: -
v_gene: TRBV7-8
j_gene: TRBJ1-5
CDR3aa: CASSLAGPNQPQHF
CDR3nt: TGTGCCAGCAGCTTAGCAGGGCCCAATCAGCCCCAGCATTTT

abundance: many
d_gene: -
v_gene: TRBV18
j_gene: TRBJ2-7
CDR3aa: CASSPGRHFYEQYF
CDR3nt: TGTGCCAGCTCACCTGGACGGCACTTCTACGAGCAGTACTTC

abundance: -
d_gene: -
v_gene: TRBV6-2/TRBV6-3
j_gene: TRBJ1-4
CDR3aa: CASSDTMGSSNGEKLFF
CDR3nt: TGTGCCAGCAGTGATACGATGGGGTCATCGAATGGTGAAAAACTGTTTTTT

abundance: many
d_gene: TRBD2
v_gene: TRBV3-1
j_gene: TRBJ2-1
CDR3aa: CASSQVGGSSYNEQFF
CDR3nt: TGTGCCAGCAGCCAGGTGGGGGGGAGCTCCTACAATGAGCAGTTCTTC

abundance: many
d_gene: TRBD2
v_gene: TRBV5-1
j_gene: TRBJ2-1
CDR3aa: CASSSLSGGAYNEQFF
CDR3nt: TGCGCCAGCAGCTCCCTTAGCGGGGGCGCCTACAATGAGCAGTTCTTC

abundance: many
d_gene: -
v_gene: TRBV19
j_gene: TRBJ1-1
CDR3aa: CASSIGAGKAFF
CDR3nt: TGTGCCAGTAGTATTGGCGCGGGAAAAGCTTTCTTT

abundance: many
d_gene: TRBD1
v_gene: TRBV29-1
j_gene: TRBJ2-1
CDR3aa: CSVVTRGQDNEQFF
CDR3nt: TGCAGCGTTGTAACTCGGGGACAGGACAATGAGCAGTTCTTC

abundance: -
d_gene: TRBD2
v_gene: TRBV23-1
j_gene: TRBJ2-2
CDR3aa: CASSRHPGLAGGRNANTGELFF
CDR3nt: TGCGCCAGCAGTCGACACCCCGGACTAGCGGGAGGGAGAAACGCGAACACCGGGGAGCTGTTTTTT

abundance: many
d_gene: -
v_gene: TRBV18
j_gene: TRBJ2-7
CDR3aa: CASSPAGRGLVPYEQYF
CDR3nt: TGTGCCAGCTCACCAGCGGGGAGGGGGCTCGTCCCCTACGAGCAGTACTTC

abundance: once
d_gene: -
v_gene: TRBV6-2/TRBV6-3
j_gene: TRBJ2-3
CDR3aa: CASSDPKGRIDTQYF
CDR3nt: TGTGCCAGCAGCGACCCGAAAGGAAGGATCGATACGCAGTATTTT

abundance: many
d_gene: TRBD1
v_gene: TRBV7-2
j_gene: TRBJ1-5
CDR3aa: CASSKDRGGPQHF
CDR3nt: TGTGCCAGCAGCAAAGACAGGGGGGGGCCCCAGCATTTT

abundance: -
d_gene: TRBD2
v_gene: TRBV5-6
j_gene: TRBJ2-1
CDR3aa: CANGGLAGGLYNEQFF
CDR3nt: TGTGCCAACGGAGGACTAGCGGGAGGGCTCTACAATGAGCAGTTCTTC

abundance: many
d_gene: -
v_gene: TRBV4-2
j_gene: TRBJ1-6
CDR3aa: CASSQVGGPGAGSPLHF
CDR3nt: TGTGCCAGCAGCCAAGTAGGGGGGCCAGGGGCCGGGTCACCCCTCCACTTT

abundance: many
d_gene: -
v_gene: TRBV21-1
j_gene: TRBJ1-6
CDR3aa: CASSSRDRGSYNSPLHF
CDR3nt: TGTGCCAGCAGCAGCCGGGACAGGGGCTCCTATAATTCACCCCTCCACTTT

abundance: many
d_gene: -
v_gene: TRBV27
j_gene: TRBJ2-6
CDR3aa: CASSLTFGSGANVLTF
CDR3nt: TGTGCCAGCAGTTTAACTTTCGGTTCTGGGGCCAACGTCCTGACTTTC

abundance: many
d_gene: -
v_gene: TRBV5-1
j_gene: TRBJ1-6
CDR3aa: CASTYDRPNSPLHF
CDR3nt: TGCGCCAGCACCTATGACAGGCCGAATTCACCCCTCCACTTT

abundance: many
d_gene: -
v_gene: TRBV7-2
j_gene: TRBJ2-4
CDR3aa: CASSLALGGNIQYF
CDR3nt: TGTGCCAGCAGCTTAGCGCTGGGTGGAAACATTCAGTACTTC

abundance: -
d_gene: TRBD2
v_gene: TRBV24-1
j_gene: TRBJ2-7
CDR3aa: CATSEGLAGEQYF
CDR3nt: TGTGCCACCAGTGAAGGACTAGCGGGGGAGCAGTACTTC

abundance: -
d_gene: -
v_gene: TRBV5-4
j_gene: TRBJ2-7
CDR3aa: CASSLAGRASRSVYEQYF
CDR3nt: TGTGCCAGCAGCTTGGCGGGCAGGGCGTCCCGCTCAGTCTACGAGCAGTACTTC